One and the same sample provided the 26 T cell receptor beta chains below, sequenced in a study of T cells after yellow fever vaccination (dated by TCRdb to about 2019). The sample's treatment or condition label, decoded: live attenuated yellow fever vaccine strain. Library construction relied on 5' RACE. TCRdb shows the sequencer as Illumina HiSeq 2500. TCRdb trimmed the raw reads at Q25, called clones with MiXCR and kept productive beta chains. Duplicate CDR3 protein sequences are folded into a single record with the most common DNA and genes. The table for this sample lists 600,000 to 750,000 distinct CDR3 sequences; approximately 13% of them were counted only once. 15% of the sample is taken by the ten largest. Here the sequenced sample was PBMCs, taken on the day of the yellow fever booster vaccination. The receptors were sampled from a young man who received the YFV17D yellow fever vaccine.

V gene TRBV10-2 combines with J gene TRBJ2-3; D perhaps matches TRBD1 (6 bases). Germline assignment: CDR1 WSHSY and CDR2 SAAADI. The V gene lost 10 bases and the J gene lost 11 bases, with 25 bases spanning the gap. CDR3 size: 14 residues. The CDR3 reads CATHSNAGGLRQYF. CDR3 nucleotide sequence: TGCGCCACCCACTCGAATGCTGGGGGCCTAAGGCAGTATTTT.

This clonotype has a handful of counts. This sequence joins TRBV7-2 and TRBJ2-1; D might be TRBD2 (6 bases). This CDR3 spans 17 amino acids. Trimming cost V 4 bases and J 0 bases, with 16 bases left between them. Germline CDR1 is SGHTA and CDR2 is FQGNSA. This CDR3 is CASSSPRLDTSYNEQFF. In nucleotides, the CDR3 is TGTGCCAGCAGCTCGCCAAGACTAGACACCTCCTACAATGAGCAGTTCTTC. The full variable domain, with the rest looked up from reference TRBV7-2 and TRBJ2-1, is GAGVSQSPSNKVTEKGKDVELRCDPISGHTALYWYRQSLGQGLEFLIYFQGNSAPDKSGLPSDRFSAERTGGSVSTLTIQRTQQEDSAVYLCASSSPRLDTSYNEQFFGPGTRLTVL.

This clonotype was seen only a few times. V is TRBV10-3 and J is TRBJ1-6; 10 positions agree with TRBD1. The trim removed 3 bases at V and 9 bases at J, leaving 11 bases unmatched. This CDR3 region has 17 residues. From germline, CDR1 is ENHRY and CDR2 SYGVKD. As DNA, the CDR3 is TGTGCCATCAGTGAATCATTGACAGGGGGCGCGGGTTCACCCCTCCACTTT. This translates into CAISESLTGGAGSPLHF.

This clonotype has more than one count but fewer than ten. This chain connects TRBV5-6 to TRBJ2-5; 7 bases map to TRBD2. There are 14 residues in the CDR3. CDR1 is SGHDT and CDR2 is YYEEEE in the germline V gene. V lost 4 bases, J lost 3 bases, and 6 bases stayed unmatched. The CDR3: CASSPSGGEETQYF. The CDR3 DNA reads as TGTGCCAGCAGCCCTTCGGGGGGAGAAGAGACCCAGTACTTC.

This sequence joins TRBV18 and TRBJ2-5; 8 bases are a match to TRBD1. The CDR3 is 15 residues long. Germline V lookup: CDR1 KGHSH, CDR2 LQKENI. The V segment lost 8 bases and the J segment 1 base; nucleotides outside the gene matches: 9. CDR3 residues: CASNGQGAPQETQYF. CDR3 bases: TGTGCCAGCAATGGACAGGGCGCCCCCCAAGAGACCCAGTACTTC.

This clonotype came up a few times. The rearrangement links TRBV20-1 to TRBJ2-7, with TRBD2 identical over 13 bases. V trimming: 0 bases; J trimming: 3 bases; junction bases outside the gene matches: 5. The CDR3 is made up of 16 amino acids. CDR1 DFQATT and CDR2 SNEGSKA come from the germline V gene (reference sequence). The DNA for the CDR3 is TGCAGTGCTAGAGATCTACTAGCGGGAGGGCACTACGAGCAGTACTTC. Translating gives CSARDLLAGGHYEQYF.

The rearrangement joins TRBV20-1 to TRBJ2-2, with a possible D match to TRBD1 (6 bases). The germline V gene has CDR1 DFQATT and CDR2 SNEGSKA (reference sequence). The CDR3 totals 14 residues. V was pared by 6 bases and J by 5 bases, with 16 bases between. In DNA, the CDR3 is TGCAGTGCCATTAGGACAGCCCGTACCGGGGAGCTGTTTTTT. Residues: CSAIRTARTGELFF.

This clonotype was picked up many times. This CDR3 reads CSATGGAYNEQFF. The CDR3 DNA reads as TGCAGTGCTACCGGGGGGGCGTACAATGAGCAGTTCTTC. V usage is TRBV20-1 and J usage is TRBJ2-1, with 8 bases that match TRBD2. The V gene's germline CDR1 is DFQATT and CDR2 SNEGSKA (reference sequence). Trimming at V came to 4 bases and at J to 4 bases, leaving 3 bases not matched to a gene. The CDR3 has 13 residues.

The genes are TRBV19 and TRBJ1-5; no clear D gene. V lost 8 bases to trimming and J lost 4 bases, with 15 bases between them. The CDR3 is 14 residues long. The V gene's germline CDR1 is LNHDA and CDR2 SQIVND (reference sequence). In nucleotides, the CDR3 is TGTGCCAGTGGAGGATGGGGATTAAATCAGCCCCAGCATTTT. Its translation: CASGGWGLNQPQHF.

The chain is built from TRBV5-1 and TRBJ2-1; 10 nucleotides line up with TRBD1. The germline gives CDR1 SGHRS, CDR2 YFSETQ. V was clipped by 4 bases and J by 9 bases; unmatched bases: 10. The CDR3 is 15 residues long. The CDR3 DNA reads as TGCGCCAGCAGCGTCGGGGGGACAGGGGTTATTGAGCAGTTCTTC. This translates into CASSVGGTGVIEQFF.

The chain recombines TRBV5-4 with TRBJ2-7, with D perhaps matching TRBD1 (6 bases). Per germline, CDR1 SGHNT and CDR2 YYREEE (reference sequence). Trimming removed 7 bases from V and 3 bases from J, with 20 bases in between. This CDR3 contains 15 residues. The DNA of the CDR3 is TGTGCCAGCGGCGTTCAGGGGCGGGCCAACTACGAGCAGTACTTC. Translating it yields CASGVQGRANYEQYF.

This clonotype was seen only a few times. The genes are TRBV5-4 and TRBJ2-3, with a weak D call TRBD2 (6 bases). Trimming took 3 bases from V and 2 from J, leaving 16 bases between them. Per germline, CDR1 SGHNT and CDR2 YYREEE (reference sequence). The CDR3 contains 16 residues. CDR3 protein: CASSSLAPGNTDTQYF. CDR3 DNA sequence: TGTGCCAGCAGCTCCCTAGCGCCCGGCAACACAGATACGCAGTATTTT.

The V and J genes are TRBV6-1 and TRBJ2-1; 11 bases agree with TRBD2. CDR1 is MNHNS, CDR2 SASEGT, per germline. With 7 bases clipped from V and 6 bases from J, the junction kept 14 bases outside the gene matches. The CDR3 sequence is 17 residues long. The DNA for the CDR3 is TGTGCCAGCACCTACCCCCTTACTAGCGGGAGTTTCAATGAGCAGTTCTTC. Encoded protein: CASTYPLTSGSFNEQFF.

This clonotype has a handful of counts. The chain recombines TRBV6-2 or TRBV6-3 with TRBJ2-5; TRBD2 agrees at 10 bases. The V and J ends lost 6 bases and 5 bases, in that order; junction bases with no gene match: 12. CDR1 MNHEY and CDR2 SVGEGT come from the germline V gene. This CDR3 spans 16 amino acids. The CDR3 reads CASRTLRSGRRETQYF. For the CDR3, the DNA is TGTGCCAGCAGGACCCTCCGTAGCGGGAGGCGGGAGACCCAGTACTTC.

The chain recombines TRBV6-5 with TRBJ1-1, with 8 bases that match TRBD1. Germline CDR1 reads MNHEY; CDR2 reads SVGAGI. V was clipped by 2 bases and J by 10 bases; unmatched bases: 6. This CDR3 region has 13 residues. The CDR3 nucleotides read TGTGCCAGCAGTTACGGTCAGGGGGCGGGAGCTTTCTTT. It yields the protein CASSYGQGAGAFF.

This clonotype has just a few counts. The chain combines TRBV4-2 with TRBJ2-1; 10 bases map to TRBD2. Germline V lookup: CDR1 LGHNA, CDR2 YNFKEQ. V dropped 5 bases and J dropped 2; count of bases not matched to a gene: 9. The CDR3 loop spans 17 amino acids. CDR3 loop: CASSISGRTNPYNEQFF. In DNA form, the CDR3 reads TGTGCCAGCAGCATTAGCGGGAGGACCAATCCCTACAATGAGCAGTTCTTC.

This clonotype has a handful of counts. The chain joins TRBV20-1 to TRBJ2-5, with 11 bases aligning to TRBD2. The germline V gene has CDR1 DFQATT and CDR2 SNEGSKA (reference sequence). The CDR3 sequence is 16 residues long. After removal of 1 base from V and 2 bases from J, the junction contained 6 bases not matched to a gene. The CDR3 loop is CSARVVLAGAQETQYF. CDR3 DNA sequence: TGCAGTGCTAGAGTTGTACTAGCGGGAGCGCAAGAGACCCAGTACTTC.

This clonotype showed up just a few times. This chain joins TRBV5-1 and TRBJ2-3, with D perhaps TRBD1 (6 bases). The germline gives CDR1 SGHRS, CDR2 YFSETQ. Trimming stripped 3 bases from V and 4 bases from J, with 9 bases between. CDR3 size: 13 residues. The CDR3 spells CASSWTDPDTQYF. DNA of the CDR3: TGCGCCAGCAGCTGGACAGATCCAGATACGCAGTATTTT. The full variable domain, its missing parts supplied by reference TRBV5-1 and TRBJ2-3, is KAGVTQTPRYLIKTRGQQVTLSCSPISGHRSVSWYQQTPGQGLQFLFEYFSETQRNKGNFPGRFSGRQFSNSRSEMNVSTLELGDSALYLCASSWTDPDTQYFGPGTRLTVL.

J is TRBJ2-1 and V is TRBV20-1; D call uncertain. CDR3 size: 11 residues. Germline assignment: CDR1 DFQATT and CDR2 SNEGSKA (reference sequence). V shed 3 bases and J shed 9 bases, with 9 bases lying between them. CDR3 amino acids: CSARAFSEQFF. The DNA of the CDR3 is TGCAGTGCTAGGGCATTTAGTGAGCAGTTCTTC.

This chain uses TRBV9 with TRBJ2-1, with 7 bases identical to TRBD2. CDR3 length: 11 residues. The germline V gene has CDR1 SGDLS and CDR2 YYNGEE. Trimming removed 3 bases from V and 13 bases from J; junction bases left unmatched: 4. The CDR3 coding sequence is TGTGCCAGCAGCGGGGGGACTATTCAGTTCTTC. As protein: CASSGGTIQFF.

There are a few counts of this clonotype. The chain recombines TRBV7-3 with TRBJ2-3, with D perhaps matching TRBD1 (6 bases). The CDR3 contains 14 residues. Germline loops: CDR1 SGHTA, CDR2 FQGTGA. Trimming left V 4 bases short and J 6 bases short, with 14 bases between. The CDR3 sequence is CASSSTGGSDTQYF. CDR3 in DNA: TGTGCCAGCAGCTCGACAGGCGGTTCGGATACGCAGTATTTT.

The rearrangement joins TRBV6-5 to TRBJ2-7, with TRBD2 matching 7 bases. After removal of 0 bases from V and 7 bases from J, the junction contained 6 bases not matched to a gene. Germline V CDR1 and CDR2: MNHEY, SVGAGI. This CDR3 contains 14 residues. CDR3 DNA sequence: TGTGCCAGCAGTTACTCCGGGACTACCTTAGAGCAGTACTTC. Residues: CASSYSGTTLEQYF.

This clonotype was detected a few times. This chain joins TRBV20-1 and TRBJ2-1, with D uncertain. The ends were cut back, 2 bases at V and 5 bases at J, with 13 bases in the middle. CDR1 is DFQATT and CDR2 is SNEGSKA in the germline V gene (reference sequence). The CDR3 consists of 14 residues. CDR3 protein: CSARKPSINNEQFF. CDR3 bases: TGCAGTGCTAGAAAGCCCTCCATAAACAATGAGCAGTTCTTC.

The V and J genes are TRBV6-1 and TRBJ1-1; D might be TRBD1 (5 bases). This CDR3 is 15 amino acids long. Trimming stripped 6 bases from V and 3 bases from J, with 17 bases between. Per germline, CDR1 MNHNS and CDR2 SASEGT. The CDR3 spells CASSNQGRTHTEAFF. The CDR3 DNA is TGTGCCAGCAGCAATCAGGGAAGAACGCACACTGAAGCTTTCTTT.

This clonotype was counted a few times. The rearrangement joins TRBV20-1 to TRBJ2-2; TRBD1 might be the D (7 bases). The CDR3 contains 12 residues. Germline-derived CDR1 and CDR2 are DFQATT and SNEGSKA (reference sequence). Trimming pared 6 bases from V and 8 bases from J, leaving 13 bases between. The DNA of the CDR3 is TGCAGTGCAAGCAGGGGGACTGGGGAGCTGTTTTTT. The encoded protein is CSASRGTGELFF.

The CDR3 sequence: CASSDTSSGTENEQYF. In DNA, the CDR3 is TGCGCCAGCAGTGACACATCCTCCGGGACAGAGAACGAGCAGTACTTC. J is TRBJ2-7 and V is TRBV10-1; 7 bases fit TRBD1. Unmatched junction bases numbered 13, after V lost 3 bases and J lost 5 bases. The CDR3 is 16 amino acids. Germline V gene data show CDR1 as WNHNN and CDR2 as SYGVQD (reference sequence).